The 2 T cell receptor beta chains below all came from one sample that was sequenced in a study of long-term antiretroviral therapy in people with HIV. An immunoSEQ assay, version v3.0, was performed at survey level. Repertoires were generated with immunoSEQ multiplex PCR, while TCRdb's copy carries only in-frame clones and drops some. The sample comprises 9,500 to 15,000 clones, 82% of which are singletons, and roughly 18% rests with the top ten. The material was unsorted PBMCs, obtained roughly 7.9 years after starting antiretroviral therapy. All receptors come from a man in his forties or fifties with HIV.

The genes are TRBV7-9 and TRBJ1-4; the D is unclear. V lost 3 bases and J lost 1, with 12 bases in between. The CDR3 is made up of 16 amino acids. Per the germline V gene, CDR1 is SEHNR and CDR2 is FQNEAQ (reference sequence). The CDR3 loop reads CASSFPVGGTNEKLFF. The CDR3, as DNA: TGTGCCAGCAGCTTTCCGGTGGGAGGAACTAATGAAAAACTGTTTTTT.

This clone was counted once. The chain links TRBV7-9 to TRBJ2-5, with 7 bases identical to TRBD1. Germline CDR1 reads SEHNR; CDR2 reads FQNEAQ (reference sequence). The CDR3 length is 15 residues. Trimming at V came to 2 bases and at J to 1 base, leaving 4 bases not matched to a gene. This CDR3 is CASSLPGGSQETQYF. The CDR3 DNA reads TGTGCCAGCAGCTTACCAGGGGGAAGCCAAGAGACCCAGTACTTC.